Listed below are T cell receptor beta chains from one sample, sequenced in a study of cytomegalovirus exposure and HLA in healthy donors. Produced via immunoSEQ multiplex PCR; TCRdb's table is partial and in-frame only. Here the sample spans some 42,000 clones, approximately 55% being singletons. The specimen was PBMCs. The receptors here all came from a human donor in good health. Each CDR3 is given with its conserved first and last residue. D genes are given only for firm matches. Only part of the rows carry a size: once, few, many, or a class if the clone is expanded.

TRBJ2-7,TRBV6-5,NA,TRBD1,TGTGCCAGCAAATTTGGGACAGGCCCATCCTACGAGCAGTACTTC,CASKFGTGPSYEQYF
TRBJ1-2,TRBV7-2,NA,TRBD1,TGTGCCAGCAGCTTATTGAATCGACAGGGATATGGCTACACCTTC,CASSLLNRQGYGYTF
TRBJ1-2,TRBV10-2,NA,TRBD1,TGCGCCAGCAGTCCGGGACAGGGAGGCTACACCTTC,CASSPGQGGYTF
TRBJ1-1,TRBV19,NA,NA,TGTGCCAGTAGGAAGATAAACAGTGTAACTGAAGCTTTCTTT,CASRKINSVTEAFF
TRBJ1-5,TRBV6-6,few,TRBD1,TGTGCCAGCAGAACCCCCGAGACAGGGCCTAATCAGCCCCAGCATTTT,CASRTPETGPNQPQHF
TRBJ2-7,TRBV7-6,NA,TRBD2,TGTGCCAGCAGCCCACGAGTAGCGGGGGGTGGGTACGAGCAGTACTTC,CASSPRVAGGGYEQYF
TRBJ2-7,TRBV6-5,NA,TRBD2,TGTGCCAGCAGCCCCCGGGCCGGGGGGACCTACGAGCAGTACTTC,CASSPRAGGTYEQYF
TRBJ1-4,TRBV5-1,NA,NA,TGCGCCAGCAGCTTGGCCGGGAACGCGAATGAAAAACTGTTTTTT,CASSLAGNANEKLFF
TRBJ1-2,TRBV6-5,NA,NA,TGTGCCAGCGCTCTATTTGCTTATTATGGCTACACCTTC,CASALFAYYGYTF
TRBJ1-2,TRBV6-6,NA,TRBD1,TGTGCCAGCAGTCGACAGGGCAAGTCCGGCTACACCTTC,CASSRQGKSGYTF